Shown below are 24 T cell receptor beta chains from a single sample sequenced in a study of blood T cell repertoires in COVID-19. Libraries were prepared by immunoSEQ multiplex PCR; TCRdb keeps only in-frame clonotypes and omits some of them. The table lists hundreds of thousands of clones, roughly 85% of them singletons, with under 2% in the top ten. Input material: PBMCs or T cells enriched from blood (not recorded which). These TCRs come from a woman aged 25 to 45 who had been exposed to COVID-19.

This clone showed up just once. The chain carries TRBV14 and TRBJ2-5, with a tentative D call TRBD1 (6 bases). V was pared by 1 base and J by 4 bases, with 16 bases between. CDR3 length equals 16 residues. Looked up from germline, CDR1 is SGHDN and CDR2 is FVKESK. The CDR3 region is CASSQGYGGQGETQYF. The CDR3 DNA sequence: TGTGCCAGCAGCCAAGGGTATGGGGGCCAGGGAGAGACCCAGTACTTC.

This chain joins TRBV15 and TRBJ1-3; D is ambiguous. Trimming cost V 0 bases and J 5 bases, with 20 bases left between them. In germline, CDR1 is LNHNV, CDR2 YYDKDF (reference sequence). The CDR3 length is 18 residues. The chain's CDR3 is CATSREGGDDQFRNTIYF. DNA of the CDR3: TGTGCCACCAGCAGAGAAGGAGGAGACGATCAGTTTCGAAACACCATATATTTT.

The chain links TRBV5-1 to TRBJ2-5, with TRBD1 as a possible D gene (7 bases). V dropped 1 base and J dropped 0 bases, with 22 bases sitting between them. Germline V lookup: CDR1 SGHRS, CDR2 YFSETQ. The CDR3 loop spans 19 amino acids. The CDR3 region is CASSLRQGRVWGDQETQYF. CDR3 DNA sequence: TGCGCCAGCAGCTTGCGACAGGGTAGAGTGTGGGGGGACCAAGAGACCCAGTACTTC.

The rearrangement links TRBV2 to TRBJ2-3; 9 positions agree with TRBD2. This CDR3 spans 13 amino acids. Germline values: CDR1 SNHLY, CDR2 FYNNEI. J gave up 5 bases and V 4 bases, and 1 base lay outside the gene matches. The CDR3 region has the DNA TGTGCCAGCAGTGGCGGGAGGGGAGATACGCAGTATTTT. Translated, it gives CASSGGRGDTQYF.

The rearrangement uses TRBV4-2 and TRBJ1-4; D perhaps matches TRBD1 (5 bases). The CDR3 has 14 amino acids. Trimming took 7 bases from V and 8 from J, leaving 17 bases between them. Germline V lookup: CDR1 LGHNA, CDR2 YNFKEQ. CDR3 DNA: TGTGCCAGCACCCACCATGGGCAGGGAGAAAAACTGTTTTTT. Protein sequence: CASTHHGQGEKLFF.

The chain joins TRBV29-1 to TRBJ1-2; 7 bases agree with TRBD1. Germline V CDR1 and CDR2: SQVTM, ANQGSEA. V was clipped by 7 bases and J by 4 bases; unmatched bases: 9. The length of the CDR3 is 13 residues. The DNA for the CDR3 is TGCAGCGGAGGACAGGAAATAACCTATGGCTACACCTTC. Translating it yields CSGGQEITYGYTF. The whole variable domain, filled in from reference TRBV29-1 and TRBJ1-2, reads SAVISQKPSRDICQRGTSLTIQCQVDSQVTMMFWYRQQPGQSLTLIATANQGSEATYESGFVIDKFPISRPNLTFSTLTVSNMSPEDSSIYLCSGGQEITYGYTFGSGTRLTVV.

The chain has TRBV7-2 and TRBJ2-1, with TRBD2 identical over 8 bases. The germline V gene encodes CDR1 SGHTA and CDR2 FQGNSA. J lost 9 bases, V lost 0 bases, and 7 bases had no gene match. This CDR3 region has 15 residues. This CDR3 is CASSLASGGGPEQFF. The CDR3 nucleotides read TGTGCCAGCAGCTTAGCGTCGGGGGGGGGACCTGAGCAGTTCTTC.

This clone was observed once. The V call is TRBV27, the J call TRBJ2-7, with 13 bases fitting TRBD2. The CDR3 is made up of 14 amino acids. The germline gives CDR1 MNHEY, CDR2 SMNVEV (reference sequence). V shed 6 bases, J shed 2 bases, and the junction held 1 base outside the gene matches. CDR3: CASRGTSGAYEQYF. CDR3 in DNA: TGTGCCAGCAGGGGGACTAGCGGGGCCTACGAGCAGTACTTC.

This chain joins TRBV13 and TRBJ2-1, with TRBD1 identical over 7 bases. The CDR3 extends over 16 amino acids. J gave up 2 bases and V 5 bases, and 9 bases lay outside the gene matches. Germline lookup yields CDR1 PRHDT and CDR2 FYEKMQ (reference sequence). CDR3 residues: CASSPPLTGTYNEQFF. Here the CDR3 DNA reads TGTGCCAGCAGCCCACCCTTGACAGGGACCTACAATGAGCAGTTCTTC.

V and J are TRBV6-6 and TRBJ1-5; 7 nucleotides match TRBD1. The CDR3 has 13 amino acids. Trimming removed 5 bases from V and 4 bases from J; junction bases left unmatched: 2. Germline values: CDR1 MNHNY, CDR2 SVGAGI (reference sequence). CDR3 bases: TGTGCCAGCAGTAGACAGGGAAATCAGCCCCAGCATTTT. Protein sequence: CASSRQGNQPQHF.

J is TRBJ2-2 and V is TRBV5-1, with 8 bases matching TRBD1. The germline V gene has CDR1 SGHRS and CDR2 YFSETQ. CDR3 length equals 15 residues. J was trimmed by 1 base and V by 4 bases; bases with no gene match: 3. This chain's CDR3 is CASSLQGGNTGELFF. As DNA, the CDR3 is TGCGCCAGCAGCCTACAGGGGGGGAACACCGGGGAGCTGTTTTTT.

CDR3 residues: CASSEAVWGQYEQYF. The CDR3 nucleotides read TGTGCCAGCAGTGAAGCGGTCTGGGGCCAGTACGAGCAGTACTTC. The chain carries TRBV2 and TRBJ2-7; TRBD1 might be the D (5 bases). Trimming pared 0 bases from V and 4 bases from J, leaving 13 bases between. Per the germline V gene, CDR1 is SNHLY and CDR2 is FYNNEI. This CDR3 spans 15 amino acids.

This clone was detected once. This chain joins TRBV15 and TRBJ1-5; 11 nucleotides align to TRBD1. The CDR3 extends over 21 amino acids. Germline V gene data show CDR1 as LNHNV and CDR2 as YYDKDF (reference sequence). Trimming at V came to 3 bases and at J to 0 bases, leaving 16 bases not matched to a gene. CDR3 nucleotide sequence: TGTGCCACCAGCAGTCCCATAGGGACAGGGGGACTCAGGTATAGCAATCAGCCCCAGCATTTT. As protein: CATSSPIGTGGLRYSNQPQHF.

V and J are TRBV3-1 (or the pseudogene TRBV3-2) and TRBJ2-3; TRBD2 aligns across 14 bases. This CDR3 spans 16 amino acids. CDR1 is LGHDT, CDR2 YNNKEL, per germline (reference sequence). J was trimmed by 4 bases and V by 4 bases; bases with no gene match: 4. The CDR3 coding sequence is TGTGCCAGCAGCCCCAGGACTAGCGGGAGGTCAGATACGCAGTATTTT. Its translation: CASSPRTSGRSDTQYF.

The chain carries TRBV7-9 and TRBJ2-7, with D maybe TRBD2 (6 bases). V was trimmed by 1 base and J by 0 bases, leaving 13 bases between them. Germline V lookup: CDR1 SEHNR, CDR2 FQNEAQ (reference sequence). This CDR3 comprises 16 residues. The CDR3 loop is CASSLGGVLISYEQYF. The DNA for the CDR3 is TGTGCCAGCAGCTTAGGCGGGGTTCTTATCTCCTACGAGCAGTACTTC.

The chain uses TRBV6-5 and TRBJ2-2; the D gene is possibly TRBD2 (5 bases). This CDR3 has 13 amino acids. Trimming cost V 4 bases and J 5 bases, with 8 bases left between them. Germline CDR1 reads MNHEY; CDR2 reads SVGAGI. Written as DNA, the CDR3 is TGTGCCAGCAGTTTGGGAGTAACCGGGGAGCTGTTTTTT. Protein: CASSLGVTGELFF.

The chain combines TRBV4-1 with TRBJ2-7; TRBD1 aligns across 7 bases. V was pared by 4 bases and J by 3 bases, with 12 bases of the junction left unmatched. The CDR3 has 16 amino acids. CDR1 and CDR2 (germline): MGHRA, YSYEKL. As DNA, the CDR3 is TGCGCCAGCAGCCCCAACGAGGACAGGAGTAACTACGAGCAGTACTTC. Translation: CASSPNEDRSNYEQYF.

Only a few counts were recorded for this clone. As DNA, the CDR3 is TGTGCCAGCAGTTTTGGACAGGCGATTCATGAAAAACTGTTTTTT. It codes for CASSFGQAIHEKLFF. V usage is TRBV6-5 and J usage is TRBJ1-4, with 7 nucleotides matching TRBD1. The CDR3 runs 15 residues. With V trimmed by 4 bases and J by 6 bases, 8 bases remained unmatched. The germline V gene has CDR1 MNHEY and CDR2 SVGAGI.

This chain uses TRBV10-3 with TRBJ2-5; 9 positions match TRBD2. Germline V gene data show CDR1 as ENHRY and CDR2 as SYGVKD. CDR3 length equals 15 residues. Trimming cost V 4 bases and J 4 bases; bases outside gene matches: 7. The CDR3 is CAISAGTSSGETQYF. CDR3 DNA: TGTGCCATCAGTGCCGGGACTAGCTCTGGAGAGACCCAGTACTTC.

The J gene is TRBJ1-2, the V gene TRBV2, with D possibly TRBD1 on 5 matching bases. The ends were cut back, 5 bases at V and 5 bases at J, with 15 bases in the middle. CDR1 and CDR2 from the germline V gene are SNHLY and FYNNEI. The CDR3 runs 14 residues. The CDR3 DNA follows: TGTGCCAGCAGTTTGCGGGACGGAGCGTATGGCTACACCTTC. This sequence encodes CASSLRDGAYGYTF. Combining the CDR3 with reference TRBV2 and TRBJ1-2 gives the whole variable domain EPEVTQTPSHQVTQMGQEVILRCVPISNHLYFYWYRQILGQKVEFLVSFYNNEISEKSEIFDDQFSVERPDGSNFTLKIRSTKLEDSAMYFCASSLRDGAYGYTFGSGTRLTVV.

The chain recombines TRBV6-5 with TRBJ2-7, with 10 nucleotides matching TRBD1. The V segment lost 2 bases and the J segment 7 bases; nucleotides outside the gene matches: 8. This CDR3 comprises 15 residues. Looked up from germline, CDR1 is MNHEY and CDR2 is SVGAGI. CDR3 sequence: CASSYTRQGAGEQYF. The DNA for the CDR3 is TGTGCCAGCAGTTACACCCGACAGGGGGCGGGGGAGCAGTACTTC.

Note on this clone: A read error may produce the germline difference seen at one junction end. The rearrangement joins TRBV28 to TRBJ2-1; the match to TRBD2 covers 9 bases. The CDR3 sequence is 14 residues long. The germline gives CDR1 MDHEN, CDR2 SYDVKM. The CDR3 DNA sequence: TGTGCCAGCAGTCCCGGGACTAGCCAGGCCCCAAAGATCTTC. As protein: CASSPGTSQAPKIF. The whole variable domain, remainder taken from reference TRBV28 and TRBJ2-1, is DVKVTQSSRYLVKRTGEKVFLECVQDMDHENMFWYRQDPGLGLRLIYFSYDVKMKEKGDIPEGYSVSREKKERFSLILESASTNQTSMYLCASSPGTSQAPKIFGPGTRLTVL.

This clone has just one count. This rearrangement joins TRBV6-2 or TRBV6-3 to TRBJ1-4, with 9 bases identical to TRBD1. Unmatched junction bases numbered 9, after V lost 6 bases and J lost 7 bases. In germline, CDR1 is MNHEY, CDR2 SVGEGT. CDR3 size: 15 residues. CDR3 in amino acids: CASSRWTGEGEKLFF. The CDR3 DNA is TGTGCCAGCAGCCGGTGGACAGGGGAAGGTGAAAAACTGTTTTTT.

The chain couples TRBV5-1 to TRBJ1-3; 7 bases are a match to TRBD1. Germline assignment: CDR1 SGHRS and CDR2 YFSETQ. J was trimmed by 2 bases and V by 4 bases; bases with no gene match: 6. CDR3 size: 15 residues. CDR3 in amino acids: CASSPGQSAGNTIYF. In DNA form, the CDR3 reads TGCGCCAGCAGCCCGGGACAGTCGGCTGGAAACACCATATATTTT.